These 5 T cell receptor beta chains originate from one sample sequenced in a study of T-cell reconstitution after alpha-beta-depleted transplantation in children. Unique molecular identifiers featured in how the TCRbeta library was prepared. A single record per CDR3 protein comes from TCRdb applying MiXCR to the PCR reads. This table holds hundreds of thousands of distinct CDR3 sequences, 10% to 15% found once. The sample in question was PBMCs, obtained before TCRalphabeta/CD19-depleted stem cell transplant. Receptor source: a girl aged 2-10 years with congenital amegakaryocytic thrombocytopenia, due to receive a stem cell transplant.

In this sample, this clonotype turned up many times. The CDR3 DNA follows: TGTGCCAGCAGTTCCCCGCCTACAGGGATCTTGGCTGAAGCTTTCTTT. Translated, it gives CASSSPPTGILAEAFF. V gene TRBV6-5 combines with J gene TRBJ1-1; D perhaps matches TRBD1 (6 bases). The CDR3 is 16 amino acids. The germline V gene has CDR1 MNHEY and CDR2 SVGAGI. V was trimmed by 4 bases and J by 6 bases, leaving 21 bases between them.

The chain has TRBV5-5 and TRBJ2-3; TRBD2 matches at 11 bases. The CDR3 covers 16 residues. From germline, CDR1 is SGHKS and CDR2 YYEKEE (reference sequence). The V and J ends lost 4 bases and 10 bases, in that order; junction bases with no gene match: 14. The CDR3 protein is CASSPLSSSGRLAQYF. As DNA, the CDR3 is TGTGCCAGCAGCCCCCTGTCGTCTAGCGGGAGGTTAGCGCAGTATTTT.

This clonotype was counted only a few times. The rearrangement uses TRBV29-1 and TRBJ1-2; D gene ambiguous. The germline V gene encodes CDR1 SQVTM and CDR2 ANQGSEA. The V gene lost 3 bases and the J gene lost 7 bases, with 3 bases spanning the gap. The CDR3 is made up of 9 amino acids. The CDR3 bases are TGCAGCGTTGACGGTGGCTACACCTTC. This translates into CSVDGGYTF.

This clonotype showed up just a few times. The J gene is TRBJ1-2, the V gene TRBV7-8, with D possibly TRBD1 on 6 matching bases. Germline-derived CDR1 and CDR2 are SGHVS and FQNEAQ. This CDR3 is built from 14 residues. Trimming removed 1 base from V and 6 bases from J, with 12 bases in between. The CDR3, as DNA: TGTGCCAGCAGCTTAGGGCCGGGGGGCAATGGCTACACCTTC. Translating it yields CASSLGPGGNGYTF.

The chain employs TRBV4-1 and TRBJ1-4; D uncertain. The V gene lost 0 bases and the J gene lost 4 bases, with 9 bases spanning the gap. The CDR3 totals 15 residues. CDR1 is MGHRA and CDR2 is YSYEKL in the germline V gene. This chain's CDR3 is CASSQDHLVNEKLFF. The CDR3 DNA sequence: TGCGCCAGCAGCCAAGATCATCTGGTTAATGAAAAACTGTTTTTT.